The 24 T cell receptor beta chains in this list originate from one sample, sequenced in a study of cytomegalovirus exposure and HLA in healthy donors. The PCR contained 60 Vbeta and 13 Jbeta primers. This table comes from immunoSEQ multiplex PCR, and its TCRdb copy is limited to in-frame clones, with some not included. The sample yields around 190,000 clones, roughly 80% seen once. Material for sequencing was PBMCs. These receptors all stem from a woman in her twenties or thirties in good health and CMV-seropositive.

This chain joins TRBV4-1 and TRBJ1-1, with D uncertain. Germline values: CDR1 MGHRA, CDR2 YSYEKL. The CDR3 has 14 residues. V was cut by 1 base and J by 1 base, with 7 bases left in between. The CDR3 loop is CASSQVPRNTEAFF. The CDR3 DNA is TGCGCCAGCAGCCAAGTGCCGAGGAACACTGAAGCTTTCTTT.

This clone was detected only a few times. The CDR3 reads CASSLRGGETQYF. CDR3 nucleotides: TGTGCCAGCAGTCTACGGGGGGGGGAGACCCAGTACTTC. This sequence joins TRBV27 and TRBJ2-5; 8 bases line up with TRBD2. J lost 5 bases, V lost 5 bases, and 4 bases had no gene match. This CDR3 has 13 amino acids. CDR1 and CDR2 (germline): MNHEY, SMNVEV (reference sequence).

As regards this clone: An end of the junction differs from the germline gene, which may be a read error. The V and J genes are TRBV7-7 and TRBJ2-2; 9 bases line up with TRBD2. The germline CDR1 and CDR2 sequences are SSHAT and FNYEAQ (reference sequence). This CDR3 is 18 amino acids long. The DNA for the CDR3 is TGTGCTAGCAGCCCAGCCGGCCTAGCGGGACAGCTGGCCGGGGAGCTGTTTTTT. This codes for CASSPAGLAGQLAGELFF.

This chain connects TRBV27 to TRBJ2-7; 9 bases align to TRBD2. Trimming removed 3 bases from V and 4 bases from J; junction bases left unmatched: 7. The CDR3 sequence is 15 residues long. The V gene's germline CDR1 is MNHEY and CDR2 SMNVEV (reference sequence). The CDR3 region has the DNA TGTGCCAGCAGTTTCGGCGGGAGGGGGGGGTACGAGCAGTACTTC. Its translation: CASSFGGRGGYEQYF.

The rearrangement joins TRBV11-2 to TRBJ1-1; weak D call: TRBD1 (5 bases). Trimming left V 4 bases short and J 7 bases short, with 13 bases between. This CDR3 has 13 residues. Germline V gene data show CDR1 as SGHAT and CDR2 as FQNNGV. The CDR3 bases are TGTGCCAGCAGCTCATTAGGGGTTGGTGAAGCTTTCTTT. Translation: CASSSLGVGEAFF. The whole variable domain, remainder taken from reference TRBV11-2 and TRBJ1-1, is EAGVAQSPRYKIIEKRQSVAFWCNPISGHATLYWYQQILGQGPKLLIQFQNNGVVDDSQLPKDRFSAERLKGVDSTLKIQPAKLEDSAVYLCASSSLGVGEAFFGQGTRLTVV.

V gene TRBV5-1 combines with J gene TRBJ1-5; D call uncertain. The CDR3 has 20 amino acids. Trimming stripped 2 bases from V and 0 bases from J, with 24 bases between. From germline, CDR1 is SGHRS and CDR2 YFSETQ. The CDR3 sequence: CASSFGYGTARRYSNQPQHF. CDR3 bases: TGCGCCAGCAGCTTTGGATATGGAACAGCCAGACGGTATAGCAATCAGCCCCAGCATTTT.

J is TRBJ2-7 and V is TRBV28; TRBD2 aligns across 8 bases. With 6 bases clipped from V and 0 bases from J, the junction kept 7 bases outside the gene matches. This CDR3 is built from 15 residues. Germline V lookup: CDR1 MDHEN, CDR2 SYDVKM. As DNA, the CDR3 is TGTGCCAGCAGCCCCGCCGGGACTAGCTCCTACGAGCAGTACTTC. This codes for CASSPAGTSSYEQYF.

The CDR3 region has the DNA TGTGCCAGCAGCTTTGCCCCGGGACTAGCGGGAAACGAGCAGTACTTC. Translating it yields CASSFAPGLAGNEQYF. This chain uses TRBV7-2 with TRBJ2-7; 13 bases are a match to TRBD2. The CDR3 is 16 amino acids. V lost 3 bases, J lost 5 bases, and 7 bases stayed unmatched. The germline V gene has CDR1 SGHTA and CDR2 FQGNSA.

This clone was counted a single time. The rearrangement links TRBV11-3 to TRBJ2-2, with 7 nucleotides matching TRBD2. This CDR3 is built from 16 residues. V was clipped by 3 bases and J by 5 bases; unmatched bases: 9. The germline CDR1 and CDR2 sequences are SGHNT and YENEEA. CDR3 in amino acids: CASSLGGGPRTGELFF. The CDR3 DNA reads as TGTGCCAGCAGCTTGGGGGGAGGGCCTAGGACCGGGGAGCTGTTTTTT. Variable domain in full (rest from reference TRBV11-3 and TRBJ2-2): EAGVVQSPRYKIIEKKQPVAFWCNPISGHNTLYWYLQNLGQGPELLIRYENEEAVDDSQLPKDRFSAERLKGVDSTLKIQPAELGDSAVYLCASSLGGGPRTGELFFGEGSRLTVL.

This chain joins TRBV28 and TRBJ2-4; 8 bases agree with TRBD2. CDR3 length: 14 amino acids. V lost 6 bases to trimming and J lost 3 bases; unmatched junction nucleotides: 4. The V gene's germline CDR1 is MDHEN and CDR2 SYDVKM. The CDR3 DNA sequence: TGTGCCAGCAGGGCCGGGGGGGTCAAAAACATTCAGTACTTC. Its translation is CASRAGGVKNIQYF.

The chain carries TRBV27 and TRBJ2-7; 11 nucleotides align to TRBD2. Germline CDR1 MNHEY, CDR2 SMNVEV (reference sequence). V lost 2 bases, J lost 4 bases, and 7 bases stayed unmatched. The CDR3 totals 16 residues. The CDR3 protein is CASSLLSGRAVYEQYF. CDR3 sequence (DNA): TGTGCCAGCAGTTTACTTAGCGGGAGGGCCGTTTACGAGCAGTACTTC.

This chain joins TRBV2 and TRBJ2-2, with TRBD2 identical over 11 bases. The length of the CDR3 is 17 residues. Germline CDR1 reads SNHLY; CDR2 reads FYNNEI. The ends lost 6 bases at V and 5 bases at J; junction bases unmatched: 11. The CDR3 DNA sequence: TGTGCCAGCAGCCCCAATAGCGGGAGGGCCGGAACCGGGGAGCTGTTTTTT. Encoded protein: CASSPNSGRAGTGELFF. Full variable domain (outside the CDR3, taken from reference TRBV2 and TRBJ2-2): EPEVTQTPSHQVTQMGQEVILRCVPISNHLYFYWYRQILGQKVEFLVSFYNNEISEKSEIFDDQFSVERPDGSNFTLKIRSTKLEDSAMYFCASSPNSGRAGTGELFFGEGSRLTVL.

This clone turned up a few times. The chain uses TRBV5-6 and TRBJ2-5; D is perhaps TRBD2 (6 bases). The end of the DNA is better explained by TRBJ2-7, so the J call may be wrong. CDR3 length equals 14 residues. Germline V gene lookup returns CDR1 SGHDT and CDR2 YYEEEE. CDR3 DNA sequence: TGTGCCAGCAGCTTTCGGTTAGCGGAGTACGAGCAGTACTTC. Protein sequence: CASSFRLAEYEQYF.

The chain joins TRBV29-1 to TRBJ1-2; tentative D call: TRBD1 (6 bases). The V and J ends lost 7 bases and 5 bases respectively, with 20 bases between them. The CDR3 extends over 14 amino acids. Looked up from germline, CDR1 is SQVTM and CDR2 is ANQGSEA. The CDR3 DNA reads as TGCAGCGCCGCCACTCAGGGGATAGGGTATGGCTACACCTTC. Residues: CSAATQGIGYGYTF.

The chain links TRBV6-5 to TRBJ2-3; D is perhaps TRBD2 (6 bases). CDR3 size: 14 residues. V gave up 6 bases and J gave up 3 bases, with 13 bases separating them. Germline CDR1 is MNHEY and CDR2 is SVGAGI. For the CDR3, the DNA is TGTGCCAGCAGCCAACTGGCGGGGACAGATACGCAGTATTTT. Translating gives CASSQLAGTDTQYF.

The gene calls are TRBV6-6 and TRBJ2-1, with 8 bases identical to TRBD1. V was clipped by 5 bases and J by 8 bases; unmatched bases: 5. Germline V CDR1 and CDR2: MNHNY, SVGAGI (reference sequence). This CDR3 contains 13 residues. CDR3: CASSPSGGDEQFF. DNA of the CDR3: TGTGCCAGCAGTCCATCAGGGGGCGATGAGCAGTTCTTC.

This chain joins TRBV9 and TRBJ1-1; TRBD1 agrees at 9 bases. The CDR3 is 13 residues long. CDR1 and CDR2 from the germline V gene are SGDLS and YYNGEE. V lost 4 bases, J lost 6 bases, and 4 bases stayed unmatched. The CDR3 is CASSRDRASEAFF. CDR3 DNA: TGTGCCAGCAGCCGGGACAGGGCATCTGAAGCTTTCTTT.

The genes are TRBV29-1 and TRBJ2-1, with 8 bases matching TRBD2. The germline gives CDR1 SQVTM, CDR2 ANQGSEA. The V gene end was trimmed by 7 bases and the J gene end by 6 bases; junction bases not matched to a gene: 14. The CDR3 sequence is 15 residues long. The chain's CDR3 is CSAPGKGLAGNEQFF. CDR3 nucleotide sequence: TGCAGCGCCCCCGGGAAAGGACTAGCTGGCAATGAGCAGTTCTTC.

CDR3 amino acids: CASSPARETQYF. The CDR3, as DNA: TGTGCCAGCAGCCCTGCGAGAGAGACCCAGTACTTC. The chain uses TRBV7-9 and TRBJ2-5; no firm D call. The germline V gene has CDR1 SEHNR and CDR2 FQNEAQ (reference sequence). The ends were cut back, 5 bases at V and 4 bases at J, with 8 bases in the middle. CDR3 size: 12 residues.

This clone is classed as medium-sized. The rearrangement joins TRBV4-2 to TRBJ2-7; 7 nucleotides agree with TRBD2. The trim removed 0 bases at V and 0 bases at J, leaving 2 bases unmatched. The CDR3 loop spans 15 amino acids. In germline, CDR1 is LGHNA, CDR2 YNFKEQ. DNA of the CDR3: TGTGCCAGCAGCCAAGAACGGACTAGCTCCTACGAGCAGTACTTC. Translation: CASSQERTSSYEQYF.

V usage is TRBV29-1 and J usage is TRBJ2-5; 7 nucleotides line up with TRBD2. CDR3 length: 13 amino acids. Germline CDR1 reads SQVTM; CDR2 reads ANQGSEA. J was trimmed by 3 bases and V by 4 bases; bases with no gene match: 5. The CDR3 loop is CSVGPGGKETQYF. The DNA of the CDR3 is TGCAGCGTTGGCCCCGGGGGGAAAGAGACCCAGTACTTC. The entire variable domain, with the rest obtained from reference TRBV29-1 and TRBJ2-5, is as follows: SAVISQKPSRDICQRGTSLTIQCQVDSQVTMMFWYRQQPGQSLTLIATANQGSEATYESGFVIDKFPISRPNLTFSTLTVSNMSPEDSSIYLCSVGPGGKETQYFGPGTRLLVL.

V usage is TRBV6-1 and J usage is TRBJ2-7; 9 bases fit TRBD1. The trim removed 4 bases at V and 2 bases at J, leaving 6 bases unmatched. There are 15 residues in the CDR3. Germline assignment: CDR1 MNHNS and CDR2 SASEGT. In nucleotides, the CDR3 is TGTGCCAGCAGTGCATCCGGGACAGGGACCTACGAGCAGTACTTC. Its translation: CASSASGTGTYEQYF.

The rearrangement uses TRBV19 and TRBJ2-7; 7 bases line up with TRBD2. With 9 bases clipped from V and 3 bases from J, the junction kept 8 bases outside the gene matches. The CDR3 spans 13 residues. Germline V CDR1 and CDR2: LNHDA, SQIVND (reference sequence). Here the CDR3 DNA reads TGTGCCAGCCGGGTTTCGGGGGGCTACGAGCAGTACTTC. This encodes CASRVSGGYEQYF.

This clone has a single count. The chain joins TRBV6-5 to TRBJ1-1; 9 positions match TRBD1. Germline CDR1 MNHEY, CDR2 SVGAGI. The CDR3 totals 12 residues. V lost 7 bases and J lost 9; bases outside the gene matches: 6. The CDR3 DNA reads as TGTGCCAGCACCCGACAGGGGGGACAAGCTTTCTTT. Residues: CASTRQGGQAFF.